This T cell receptor (beta chain) was identified during a study of blood T cell repertoires in COVID-19. Study-level information: Collection of acute and convalescent COVID-19 samples took place in the United States, Italy and Spain. Sample material is recorded as cDNA or gDNA derived from T cells, B-cell-depleted T cells, or PBMCs.

In the source study's methods: Researchers report that nucleated cell counts were estimated from reference gene primer amplification. Sequenced by immunoSEQ multiplex PCR; TCRdb stores in-frame clones only, minus some. That table is the source of V, J and clone size, and D and trimming were worked out from the DNA. The profile shows around 60,000 clones, roughly 85% of them singletons. Germline V gene lookup returns CDR1 LGHDT and CDR2 YNNKEL (reference sequence). The CDR3 extends over 13 amino acids. Of note for this clone: One end of the junction is discordant with germline, which a read error may explain.

Specimen: peripheral blood. The chain employs TRBV3-1 (or the pseudogene TRBV3-2) and TRBJ1-4; TRBD1 aligns across 8 bases. The TCR sequence derives from a man in his forties with acute or convalescent COVID-19. The CDR3 sequence: CASSQGVEGDRWF. Here the CDR3 DNA reads TGTGCCAGCAGCCAAGGGGTTGAGGGGGACAGGTGGTTT.